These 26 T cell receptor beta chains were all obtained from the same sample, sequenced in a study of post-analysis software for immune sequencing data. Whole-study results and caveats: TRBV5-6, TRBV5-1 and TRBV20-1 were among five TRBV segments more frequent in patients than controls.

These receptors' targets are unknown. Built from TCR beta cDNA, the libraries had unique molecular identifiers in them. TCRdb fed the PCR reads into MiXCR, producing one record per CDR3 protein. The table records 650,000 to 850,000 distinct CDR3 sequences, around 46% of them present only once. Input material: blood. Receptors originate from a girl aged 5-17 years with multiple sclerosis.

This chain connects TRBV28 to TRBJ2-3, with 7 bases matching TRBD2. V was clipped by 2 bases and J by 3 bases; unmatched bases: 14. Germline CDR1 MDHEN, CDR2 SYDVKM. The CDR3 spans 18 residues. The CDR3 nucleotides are TGTGCCAGCAGTTTAATTGGCGTGGCGGGAGTTGGAACAGATACGCAGTATTTT. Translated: CASSLIGVAGVGTDTQYF.

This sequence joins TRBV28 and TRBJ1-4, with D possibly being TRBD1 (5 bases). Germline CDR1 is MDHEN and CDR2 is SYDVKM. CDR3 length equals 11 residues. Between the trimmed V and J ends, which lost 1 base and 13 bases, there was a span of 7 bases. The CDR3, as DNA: TGTGCCAGCAGTTTATTGGGACGACTGTTTTTT. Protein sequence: CASSLLGRLFF.

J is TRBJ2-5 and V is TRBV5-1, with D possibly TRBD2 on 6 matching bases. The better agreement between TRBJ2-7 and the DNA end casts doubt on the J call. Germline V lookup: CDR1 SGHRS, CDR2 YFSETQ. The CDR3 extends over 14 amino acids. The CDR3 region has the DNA TGCGCCAGCAGCCTTGGGGGGTTTGGGAGCGAGCAGTACTTC. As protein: CASSLGGFGSEQYF.

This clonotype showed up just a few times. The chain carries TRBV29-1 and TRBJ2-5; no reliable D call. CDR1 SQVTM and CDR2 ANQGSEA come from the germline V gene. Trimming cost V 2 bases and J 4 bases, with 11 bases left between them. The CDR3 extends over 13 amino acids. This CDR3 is CSVEKRRRETQYF. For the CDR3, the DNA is TGCAGCGTTGAAAAGCGCCGCCGAGAGACCCAGTACTTC.

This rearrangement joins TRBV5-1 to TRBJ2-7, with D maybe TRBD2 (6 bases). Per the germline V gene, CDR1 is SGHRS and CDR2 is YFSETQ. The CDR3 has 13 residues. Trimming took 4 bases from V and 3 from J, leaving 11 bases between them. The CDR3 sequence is CASSPGTHYEQYF. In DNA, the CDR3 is TGCGCCAGCAGCCCCGGGACTCACTACGAGCAGTACTTC.

CDR3 nucleotides: TGCAGCGCACCTGGTCGGGAGGAGGATTCAGTTAAAATGATCTACGAGCAGTACTTC. It codes for CSAPGREEDSVKMIYEQYF. This chain uses TRBV29-1 with TRBJ2-7, with TRBD2 identical over 7 bases. CDR3 length: 19 residues. The V gene end was trimmed by 7 bases and the J gene end by 3 bases; junction bases not matched to a gene: 27. Germline V lookup: CDR1 SQVTM, CDR2 ANQGSEA.

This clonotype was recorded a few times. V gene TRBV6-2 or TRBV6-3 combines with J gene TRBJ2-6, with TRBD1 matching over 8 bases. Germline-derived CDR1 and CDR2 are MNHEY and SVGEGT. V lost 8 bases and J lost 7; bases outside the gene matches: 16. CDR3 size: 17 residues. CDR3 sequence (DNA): TGTGCCAGCCGCCGGGACAGGACCCCTCTGGGAGCCAACGTCCTGACTTTC. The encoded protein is CASRRDRTPLGANVLTF.

The CDR3 DNA is TGTGCCAGCAGCCAAGAGCGCAGCGGGAGGATCCTCACCGGGGAGCTGTTTTTT. This translates into CASSQERSGRILTGELFF. V is TRBV4-2 and J is TRBJ2-2, with TRBD2 matching 9 bases. CDR1 is LGHNA and CDR2 is YNFKEQ in the germline V gene. The J segment lost 4 bases and the V segment lost 0 bases, leaving 9 bases of the junction unmatched. This CDR3 has 18 amino acids.

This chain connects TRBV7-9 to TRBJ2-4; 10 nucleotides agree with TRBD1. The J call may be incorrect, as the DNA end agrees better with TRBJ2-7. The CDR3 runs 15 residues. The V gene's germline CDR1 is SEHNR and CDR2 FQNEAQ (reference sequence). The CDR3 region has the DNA TGTGCCAGCAGCTCCCGGGACAGGGGTCTTTACGAGCAGTACTTC. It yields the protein CASSSRDRGLYEQYF.

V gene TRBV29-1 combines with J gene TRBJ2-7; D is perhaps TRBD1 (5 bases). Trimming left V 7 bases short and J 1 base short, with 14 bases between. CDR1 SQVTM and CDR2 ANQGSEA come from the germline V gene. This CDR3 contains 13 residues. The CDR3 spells CSAATGGSYEQYF. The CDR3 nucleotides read TGCAGCGCCGCAACAGGCGGTTCCTACGAGCAGTACTTC.

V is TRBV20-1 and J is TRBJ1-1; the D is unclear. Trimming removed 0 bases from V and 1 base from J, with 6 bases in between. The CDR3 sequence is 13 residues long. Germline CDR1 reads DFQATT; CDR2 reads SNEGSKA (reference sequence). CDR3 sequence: CSARDVGNTEAFF. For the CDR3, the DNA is TGCAGTGCTAGAGATGTAGGGAACACTGAAGCTTTCTTT.

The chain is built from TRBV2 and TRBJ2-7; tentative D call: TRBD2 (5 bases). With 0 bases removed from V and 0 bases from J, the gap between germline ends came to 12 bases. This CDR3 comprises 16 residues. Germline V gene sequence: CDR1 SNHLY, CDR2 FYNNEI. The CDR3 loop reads CASSEAASPSSYEQYF. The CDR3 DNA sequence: TGTGCCAGCAGTGAAGCAGCTAGCCCGAGCTCCTACGAGCAGTACTTC.

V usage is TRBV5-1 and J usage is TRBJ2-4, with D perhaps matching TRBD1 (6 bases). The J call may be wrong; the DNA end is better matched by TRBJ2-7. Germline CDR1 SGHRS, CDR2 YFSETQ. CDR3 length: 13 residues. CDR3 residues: CASSRDTTYEQYF. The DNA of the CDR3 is TGCGCCAGCAGCCGGGACACCACCTACGAGCAGTACTTC.

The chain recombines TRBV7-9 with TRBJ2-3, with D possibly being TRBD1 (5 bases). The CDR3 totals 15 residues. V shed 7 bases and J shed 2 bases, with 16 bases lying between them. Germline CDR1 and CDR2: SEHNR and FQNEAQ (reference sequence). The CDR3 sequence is CASNSQVGHTDTQYF. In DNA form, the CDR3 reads TGTGCCAGCAACTCCCAGGTTGGACACACAGATACGCAGTATTTT.

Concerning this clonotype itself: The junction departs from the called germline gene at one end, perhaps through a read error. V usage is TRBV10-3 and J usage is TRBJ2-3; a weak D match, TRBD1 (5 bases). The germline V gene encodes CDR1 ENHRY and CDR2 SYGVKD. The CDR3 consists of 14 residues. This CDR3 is CAISEGALTDTRYF. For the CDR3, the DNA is TGTGCCATCAGTGAAGGGGCGCTCACAGATACGCGGTATTTT.

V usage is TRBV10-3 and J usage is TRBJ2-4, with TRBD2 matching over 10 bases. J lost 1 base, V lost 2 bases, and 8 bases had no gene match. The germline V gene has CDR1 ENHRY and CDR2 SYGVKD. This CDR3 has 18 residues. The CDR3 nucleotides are TGTGCCATCAGTGAGCCCGTACTAGCGGGGTTTGCCAAAAACATTCAGTACTTC. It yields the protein CAISEPVLAGFAKNIQYF.

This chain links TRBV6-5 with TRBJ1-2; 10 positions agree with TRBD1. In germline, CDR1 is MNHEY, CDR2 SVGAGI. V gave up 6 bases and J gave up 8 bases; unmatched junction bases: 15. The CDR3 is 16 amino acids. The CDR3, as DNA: TGTGCCAGCAGCCCCACCCCGGGACAGGGGCGGAAGGGCTACACCTTC. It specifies CASSPTPGQGRKGYTF.

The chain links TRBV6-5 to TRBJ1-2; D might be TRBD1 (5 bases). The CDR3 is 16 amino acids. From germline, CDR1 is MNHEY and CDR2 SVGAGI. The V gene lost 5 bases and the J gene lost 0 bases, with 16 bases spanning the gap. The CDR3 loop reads CASSPDLGRSNYGYTF. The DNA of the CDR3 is TGTGCCAGCAGTCCCGATTTGGGGCGATCTAACTATGGCTACACCTTC.

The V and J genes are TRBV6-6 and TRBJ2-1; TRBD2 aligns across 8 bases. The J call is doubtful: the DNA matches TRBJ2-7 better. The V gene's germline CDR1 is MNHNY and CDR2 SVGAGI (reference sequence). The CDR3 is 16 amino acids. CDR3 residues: CASSYVGRGAYYEQYF. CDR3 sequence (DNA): TGTGCCAGCAGTTACGTGGGGCGGGGGGCTTACTACGAGCAGTACTTC.

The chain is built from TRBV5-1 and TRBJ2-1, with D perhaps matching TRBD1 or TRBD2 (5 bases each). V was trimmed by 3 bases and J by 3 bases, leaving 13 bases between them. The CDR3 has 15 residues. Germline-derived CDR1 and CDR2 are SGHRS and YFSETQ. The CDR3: CASSYGLDSYNEQFF. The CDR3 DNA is TGCGCCAGCAGCTACGGACTCGACAGCTACAATGAGCAGTTCTTC.

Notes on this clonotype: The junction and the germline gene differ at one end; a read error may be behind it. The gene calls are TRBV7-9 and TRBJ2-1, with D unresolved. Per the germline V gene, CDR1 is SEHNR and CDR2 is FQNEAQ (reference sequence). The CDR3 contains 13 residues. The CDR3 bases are TGTGCCAGCAGCTTAGCAGGGATCAATGAGAAGTTCTTC. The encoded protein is CASSLAGINEKFF.

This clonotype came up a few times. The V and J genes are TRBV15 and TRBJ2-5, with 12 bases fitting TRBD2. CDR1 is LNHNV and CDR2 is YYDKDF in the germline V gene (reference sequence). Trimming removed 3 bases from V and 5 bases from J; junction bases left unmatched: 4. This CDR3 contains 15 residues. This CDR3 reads CATSSRLAGVETQYF. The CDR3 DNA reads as TGTGCCACCAGCAGCCGACTAGCGGGAGTTGAGACCCAGTACTTC.

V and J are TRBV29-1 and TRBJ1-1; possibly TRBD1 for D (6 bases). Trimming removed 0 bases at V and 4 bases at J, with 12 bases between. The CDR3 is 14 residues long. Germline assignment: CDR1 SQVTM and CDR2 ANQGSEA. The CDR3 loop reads CSVEEVTGSTEAFF. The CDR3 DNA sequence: TGCAGCGTTGAAGAGGTTACAGGGAGCACTGAAGCTTTCTTT.

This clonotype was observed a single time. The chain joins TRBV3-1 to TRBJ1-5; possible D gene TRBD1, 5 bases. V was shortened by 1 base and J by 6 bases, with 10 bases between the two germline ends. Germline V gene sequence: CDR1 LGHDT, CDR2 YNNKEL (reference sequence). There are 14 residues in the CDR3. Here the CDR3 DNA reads TGTGCCAGCAGCCAAGTGGGGGATTCTCAGCCCCAGCATTTT. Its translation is CASSQVGDSQPQHF. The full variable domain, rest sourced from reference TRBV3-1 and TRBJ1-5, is DTAVSQTPKYLVTQMGNDKSIKCEQNLGHDTMYWYKQDSKKFLKIMFSYNNKELIINETVPNRFSPKSPDKAHLNLHINSLELGDSAVYFCASSQVGDSQPQHFGDGTRLSIL.

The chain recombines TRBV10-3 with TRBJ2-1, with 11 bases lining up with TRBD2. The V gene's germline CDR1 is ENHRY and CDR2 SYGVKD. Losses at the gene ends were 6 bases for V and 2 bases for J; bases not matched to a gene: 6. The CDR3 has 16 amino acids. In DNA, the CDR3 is TGTGCCATCAGCCGAGGGACTAGCGGAGCCTACAATGAGCAGTTCTTC. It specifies CAISRGTSGAYNEQFF.

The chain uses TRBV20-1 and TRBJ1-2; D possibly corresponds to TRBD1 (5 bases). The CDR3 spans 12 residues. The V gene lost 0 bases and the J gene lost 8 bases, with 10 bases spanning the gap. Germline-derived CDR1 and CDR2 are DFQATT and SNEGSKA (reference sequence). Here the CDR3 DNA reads TGCAGTGCTAGAGATGAGGGGAACGGCTACACCTTC. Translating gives CSARDEGNGYTF.